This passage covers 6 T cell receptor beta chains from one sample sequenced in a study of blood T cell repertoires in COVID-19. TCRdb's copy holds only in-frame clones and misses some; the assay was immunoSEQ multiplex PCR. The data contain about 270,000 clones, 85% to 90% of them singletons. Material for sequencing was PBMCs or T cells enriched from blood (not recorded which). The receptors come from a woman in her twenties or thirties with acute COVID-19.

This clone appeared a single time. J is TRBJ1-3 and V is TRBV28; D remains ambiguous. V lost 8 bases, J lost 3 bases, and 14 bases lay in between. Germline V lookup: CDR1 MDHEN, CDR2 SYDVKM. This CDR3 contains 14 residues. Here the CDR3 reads CASSDGGGGNTIYF. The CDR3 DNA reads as TGTGCCAGCTCGGACGGTGGAGGTGGAAACACCATATATTTT.

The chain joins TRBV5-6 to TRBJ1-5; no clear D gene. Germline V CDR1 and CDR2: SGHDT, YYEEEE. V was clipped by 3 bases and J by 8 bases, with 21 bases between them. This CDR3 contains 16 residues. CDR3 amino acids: CASSSNPGSRGEPQHF. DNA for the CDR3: TGTGCCAGCAGCTCTAACCCGGGATCTCGTGGTGAGCCCCAGCATTTT.

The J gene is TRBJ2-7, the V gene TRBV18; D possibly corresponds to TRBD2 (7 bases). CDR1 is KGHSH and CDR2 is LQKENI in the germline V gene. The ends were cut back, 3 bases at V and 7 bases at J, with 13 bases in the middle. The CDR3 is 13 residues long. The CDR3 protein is CASSPGGAREQYF. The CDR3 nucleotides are TGTGCCAGCTCACCGGGGGGGGCGCGAGAGCAGTACTTC.

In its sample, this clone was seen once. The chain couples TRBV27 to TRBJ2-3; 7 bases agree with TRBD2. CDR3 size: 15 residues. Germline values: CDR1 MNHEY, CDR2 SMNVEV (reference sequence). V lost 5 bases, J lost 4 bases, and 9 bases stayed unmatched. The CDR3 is CASSAYGGTADTQYF. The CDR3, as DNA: TGTGCCAGCAGTGCGTACGGGGGGACGGCAGATACGCAGTATTTT.

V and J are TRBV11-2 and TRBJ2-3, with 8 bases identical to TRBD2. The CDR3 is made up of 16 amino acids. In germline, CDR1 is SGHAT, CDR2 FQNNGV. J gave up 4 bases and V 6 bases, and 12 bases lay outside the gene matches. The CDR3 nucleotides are TGTGCCAGCAGTCTACCCTCAGCGGGAGTGGCAGATACGCAGTATTTT. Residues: CASSLPSAGVADTQYF.

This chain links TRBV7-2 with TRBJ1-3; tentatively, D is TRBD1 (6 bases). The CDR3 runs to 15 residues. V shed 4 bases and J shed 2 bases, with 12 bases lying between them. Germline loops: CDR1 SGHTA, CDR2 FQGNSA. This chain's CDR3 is CASSSQGRTGNTIYF. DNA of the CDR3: TGTGCCAGCAGCTCACAGGGTAGGACTGGAAACACCATATATTTT.